This is a list of T cell receptor beta chains from one sample in a study of shared clonotypes between healthy human individuals. Profiling relied on immunoSEQ multiplex PCR, and the TCRdb table lists in-frame clones only, not all of them. The table includes 2 million to 2.5 million clones, roughly 92% detected once. Sequences were obtained from naive CD4+ T cells from PBMCs. These receptors all come from a man in his late teens or twenties in good health. Some clones in this sample may be carry-over from other donors' samples. Each CDR3 is given with its conserved first and last residue. The D gene is left open where the match is weak. Expanded clones get a size class; other rows say once, few or many, or leave the size out.

j_call clone_size d_call v_call cdr3_aa cdr3_nt
TRBJ1-5 - TRBD1 TRBV28 CASRADRGGNQPQHF TGTGCCAGCAGAGCGGACAGGGGAGGGAATCAGCCCCAGCATTTT
TRBJ2-7 - TRBD2 TRBV7-9 CASSYGVAGEIYEQYF TGTGCCAGCAGCTACGGAGTAGCGGGAGAGATCTACGAGCAGTACTTC
TRBJ2-7 - - TRBV2 CASLGLQIYEQYF TGTGCCAGCCTGGGACTGCAGATCTACGAGCAGTACTTC
TRBJ2-1 - - TRBV7-9 CASSPQSDEQFF TGTGCCAGCAGCCCGCAGTCGGATGAGCAGTTCTTC
TRBJ2-1 - - TRBV11-3 CASSLRSSYNEQFF TGTGCCAGCAGCTTACGTTCCTCCTACAATGAGCAGTTCTTC
TRBJ1-5 - - TRBV9 CASSLGESGQPQHF TGTGCCAGCAGCCTAGGGGAGTCAGGTCAGCCCCAGCATTTT
TRBJ2-3 - - TRBV7-6 CASSLMKTDTQYF TGTGCCAGCAGCCTCATGAAGACAGATACGCAGTATTTT
TRBJ2-7 - - TRBV28 CASSLGQSYEQYF TGTGCCAGCAGCTTAGGACAGTCCTACGAGCAGTACTTC
TRBJ2-6 - TRBD1 TRBV7-3 CASSAVRQGSAGANVLTF TGTGCCAGCAGCGCTGTCCGACAGGGGTCGGCTGGGGCCAACGTCCTGACTTTC
TRBJ2-3 - TRBD1 TRBV6-1 CASKRQGAGADTQYF TGTGCCAGCAAAAGACAGGGGGCCGGGGCAGATACGCAGTATTTT
TRBJ2-1 - TRBD2 TRBV4-1 CASSQDITAGGNEQFF TGCGCCAGCAGCCAAGACATAACAGCGGGAGGCAATGAGCAGTTCTTC
TRBJ1-2 - - TRBV10-3 CAIGGSGSYGYTF TGTGCCATCGGCGGGTCGGGTAGCTATGGCTACACCTTC
TRBJ1-1 - - TRBV6-1 CASSRREGTEAFF TGTGCCAGCAGTCGACGGGAGGGGACTGAAGCTTTCTTT
TRBJ2-6 - - TRBV6-1 CASRQGTGANVLTF TGTGCCAGCAGGCAGGGTACCGGGGCCAACGTCCTGACTTTC
TRBJ2-3 - - TRBV18 CASSRELHTDTQYF TGTGCCAGCTCACGCGAACTTCACACAGATACGCAGTATTTT
TRBJ2-3 - TRBD2 TRBV5-4 CASSSTRSSGNTDTQYF TGTGCCAGCAGTTCCACCCGAAGTAGCGGGAACACAGATACGCAGTATTTT
TRBJ1-5 - - TRBV28 CASSRAGGPKPQHF TGTGCCAGCAGCCGGGCTGGGGGGCCAAAGCCCCAGCATTTT
TRBJ2-3 - TRBD1 TRBV6-1 CASSVPGQPTDTQYF TGTGCCAGCAGTGTGCCGGGACAGCCTACAGATACGCAGTATTTT
TRBJ2-3 once - TRBV18 CASSPEYTQYF TGTGCCAGCTCACCTGAGTATACGCAGTATTTT
TRBJ2-1 - - TRBV29-1 CSLSQGVNEQFF TGCAGCTTGTCGCAGGGCGTAAATGAGCAGTTCTTC
TRBJ1-1 - - TRBV28 CASSLAGKAFF TGTGCCAGCAGTTTGGCAGGGAAAGCTTTCTTT
TRBJ2-5 - TRBD2 TRBV6-4 CASSAGLGETQYF TGTGCCAGCAGCGCAGGACTAGGAGAGACCCAGTACTTC
TRBJ2-7 - - TRBV2 CASEFSSRITYEQYF TGTGCCAGCGAATTTAGCTCTCGAATTACCTACGAGCAGTACTTC
TRBJ2-7 - TRBD1 TRBV7-2 CASRETGVDEQYF TGTGCCAGCAGGGAGACAGGGGTCGACGAGCAGTACTTC
TRBJ2-6 - - TRBV5-4 CASSPGYVAGANVLTF TGTGCCAGCAGCCCCGGATACGTTGCTGGGGCCAACGTCCTGACTTTC
TRBJ2-5 - TRBD2 TRBV4-1 CASSHQRTSGPQETQYF TGCGCCAGCAGCCATCAAAGGACTAGCGGGCCGCAAGAGACCCAGTACTTC
TRBJ1-1 - - TRBV19 CASSTPPRPEAFF TGTGCCAGTAGTACGCCGCCCAGGCCTGAAGCTTTCTTT
TRBJ2-2 - TRBD1 TRBV28 CASSLWRTGGIGELFF TGTGCCAGCAGTTTATGGAGGACAGGGGGCATCGGGGAGCTGTTTTTT
TRBJ1-1 - - TRBV5-8 CASSSGRLWGRTEAFF TGTGCCAGCAGCTCGGGCCGTTTGTGGGGACGGACTGAAGCTTTCTTT
TRBJ1-5 - - TRBV6-6 CASSTSNQPQHF TGTGCCAGCTCAACTAGCAATCAGCCCCAGCATTTT
TRBJ1-1 - - TRBV7-2 CASSLLVNAEAFF TGTGCCAGCAGCTTATTAGTAAACGCTGAAGCTTTCTTT
TRBJ2-1 - TRBD1 TRBV28 CASTPGQGRNEQFF TGTGCCAGCACCCCGGGACAGGGTAGGAATGAGCAGTTCTTC
TRBJ1-4 - - TRBV28 CASSPSYGEKLFF TGTGCCAGCAGCCCCTCTTACGGAGAAAAACTGTTTTTT
TRBJ2-7 once - TRBV28 CASSILQGLGEQYF TGTGCCAGCAGTATTTTGCAGGGATTGGGCGAGCAGTACTTC
TRBJ1-1 - - TRBV28 CASSFLLQAHTEAFF TGTGCCAGCAGTTTTTTACTGCAGGCGCACACTGAAGCTTTCTTT
TRBJ1-3 - - TRBV28 CASRNPDISGNTIYF TGTGCCAGCAGAAACCCGGACATTTCTGGAAACACCATATATTTT
TRBJ1-5 - - TRBV5-4 CASSPFPESNQPQHF TGTGCCAGCAGCCCGTTCCCGGAGAGCAATCAGCCCCAGCATTTT
TRBJ2-7 - - TRBV19 CASSSSGNSYEQYF TGTGCCAGTAGTTCTTCCGGGAACTCCTACGAGCAGTACTTC
TRBJ2-7 - - TRBV21-1 CASSRKFPGRGTYEQYF TGTGCCAGCAGCAGAAAGTTTCCGGGCAGGGGTACCTACGAGCAGTACTTC
TRBJ1-2 - - TRBV6-4 CASRGTEAGGYTF TGTGCCAGCAGGGGGACGGAAGCCGGGGGCTACACCTTC
TRBJ2-1 - - TRBV14 CASSQEGLALSEQFF TGTGCCAGCAGCCAAGAGGGGCTAGCTCTGAGTGAGCAGTTCTTC
TRBJ1-1 few - TRBV30 CAWIQWGELGTEAFF TGTGCCTGGATCCAATGGGGGGAATTGGGCACTGAAGCTTTCTTT
TRBJ1-3 - - TRBV9 CASSGGLLGTPVDTIYF TGTGCCAGCAGCGGTGGACTGTTGGGGACCCCAGTTGACACCATATATTTT
TRBJ1-1 - - TRBV18 CASSPPSQGHTEAFF TGTGCCAGCTCACCCCCTTCCCAGGGACACACTGAAGCTTTCTTT
TRBJ1-1 - TRBD1 TRBV4-1 CASSWEPLDRGQRGAEAFF TGCGCCAGCAGCTGGGAACCCCTAGACAGGGGGCAAAGAGGCGCTGAAGCTTTCTTT
TRBJ1-1 once - TRBV11-2 CASSLGQGIYTEAFF TGTGCCAGCAGCTTAGGTCAGGGGATTTATACTGAAGCTTTCTTT
TRBJ2-5 once TRBD1 TRBV28 CASSLVGRGWGTQYF TGTGCCAGCAGTTTAGTTGGCAGGGGGTGGGGGACCCAGTACTTC
TRBJ2-2 - - TRBV2 CASRGENTGELFF TGTGCCAGCCGCGGGGAGAACACCGGGGAGCTGTTTTTT
TRBJ2-7 - - TRBV27 CASRPTGANHEQYF TGTGCCAGCAGGCCCACGGGGGCGAACCACGAGCAGTACTTC
TRBJ1-1 - TRBD1 TRBV11-3 CASSLEDRGLNTEAFF TGTGCCAGCAGCTTAGAGGACAGGGGGCTGAACACTGAAGCTTTCTTT
TRBJ2-3 - TRBD2 TRBV10-1 CASTGLAGDERDTQYF TGCGCCAGCACCGGACTAGCGGGAGACGAGAGGGATACGCAGTATTTT
TRBJ2-7 - - TRBV28 CASITGDGTYEQYF TGTGCCAGTATAACGGGAGACGGGACCTACGAGCAGTACTTC
TRBJ2-3 - - TRBV12-5 CASGLVRDGRLTSTDTQYF TGTGCTAGTGGTTTGGTACGGGACGGAAGACTTACTAGCACAGATACGCAGTATTTT
TRBJ1-1 - - TRBV14 CASSRNRILNTEAFF TGTGCCAGCAGCAGAAACAGGATCCTGAACACTGAAGCTTTCTTT
TRBJ2-1 - TRBD2 TRBV27 CASSFRTRKYEQFF TGTGCCAGCAGTTTTAGGACTAGGAAGTATGAGCAGTTCTTC
TRBJ2-2 - TRBD2 TRBV27 CASSLLGGRGTGELFF TGTGCCAGCAGTTTATTGGGAGGGAGGGGCACCGGGGAGCTGTTTTTT
TRBJ2-7 once - TRBV7-2 CASSYAQRSEQYF TGTGCCAGCAGCTACGCCCAGCGGAGCGAGCAGTACTTC
TRBJ2-6 - - TRBV28 CASSTPLRSGANVLTF TGTGCCAGCAGCACCCCCCTACGCTCTGGGGCCAACGTCCTGACTTTC
TRBJ1-1 few - TRBV4-1 CASSQDRQPNTEAFF TGCGCCAGCAGCCAAGATAGGCAGCCGAACACTGAAGCTTTCTTT
TRBJ2-7 - - TRBV11-2 CASSTVGGAFYEQYF TGTGCCAGCAGCACGGTGGGGGGCGCGTTCTACGAGCAGTACTTC